The source of this TCR beta chain is a study of blood T cell repertoires in COVID-19. On the study more broadly: The United States, Italy and Spain supplied acute and convalescent COVID-19 samples. Sources were T cells, B-cell-depleted T cells, or PBMCs; the material itself was cDNA or gDNA.

Seattle patient enrollment occurred during active infection, with longitudinal follow-up thereafter. Methods used by the authors: Estimates of nucleated cell counts were drawn from the amplification of reference gene primers. Some clones are missing from TCRdb's copy, which holds only in-frame ones; the method was immunoSEQ multiplex PCR. The DNA gave D and trimming, while V, J and clone size come from that table. The data hold more than 250,000 clones, with just under 90% observed a single time. This CDR3 comprises 16 residues. Trimming cost V 4 bases and J 2 bases, with 16 bases left between them. Germline loops: CDR1 MNHEY, CDR2 SVGAGI.

This TCR was recovered from a woman between 50 and 59 years old with COVID-19, enrolled during active disease. Sequenced input: peripheral blood. The chain recombines TRBV6-5 with TRBJ2-3; D possibly corresponds to TRBD1 (5 bases). The CDR3 coding sequence is TGTGCCAGCAGTTCCTCGGTGCGAGGACACACAGATACGCAGTATTTT. This sequence encodes CASSSSVRGHTDTQYF.